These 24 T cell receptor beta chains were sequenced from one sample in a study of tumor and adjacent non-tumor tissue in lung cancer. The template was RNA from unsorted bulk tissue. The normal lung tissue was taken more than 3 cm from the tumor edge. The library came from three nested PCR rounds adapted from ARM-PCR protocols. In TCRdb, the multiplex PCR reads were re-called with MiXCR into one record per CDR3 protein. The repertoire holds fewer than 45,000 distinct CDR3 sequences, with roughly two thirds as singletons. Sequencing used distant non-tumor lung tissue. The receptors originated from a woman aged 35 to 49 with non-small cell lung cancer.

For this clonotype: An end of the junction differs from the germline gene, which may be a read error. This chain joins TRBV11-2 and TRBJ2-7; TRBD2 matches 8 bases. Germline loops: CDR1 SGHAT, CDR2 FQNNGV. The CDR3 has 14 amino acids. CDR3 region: CASSLEAGVGGQYF. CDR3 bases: TGTGCCAGCAGCTTAGAAGCGGGAGTCGGCGGGCAGTATTTC.

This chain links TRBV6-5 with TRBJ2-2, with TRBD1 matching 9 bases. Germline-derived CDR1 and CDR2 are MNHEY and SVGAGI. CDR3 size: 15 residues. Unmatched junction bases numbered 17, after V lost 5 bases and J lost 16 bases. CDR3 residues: CASSLTTGGSGESFF. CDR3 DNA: TGTGCCAGCAGTCTAACGACAGGGGGGTCGGGGGAGTCGTTTTTT.

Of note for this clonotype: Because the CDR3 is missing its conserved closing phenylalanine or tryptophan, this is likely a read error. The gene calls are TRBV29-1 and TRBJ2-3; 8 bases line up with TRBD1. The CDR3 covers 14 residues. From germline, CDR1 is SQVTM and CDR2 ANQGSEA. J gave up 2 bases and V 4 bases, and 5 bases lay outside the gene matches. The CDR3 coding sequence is TGCAGCGTTGCCGGGACAGGAGACACAGATACGCAGTATATG. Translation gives CSVAGTGDTDTQYM.

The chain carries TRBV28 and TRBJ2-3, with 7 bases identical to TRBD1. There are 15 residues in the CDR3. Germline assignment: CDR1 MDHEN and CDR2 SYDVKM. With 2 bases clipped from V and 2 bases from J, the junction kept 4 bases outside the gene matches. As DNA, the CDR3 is TGTGCCAGCAGTTTAACAGGGGCTTCCACAGATACGCAGTATTTT. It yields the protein CASSLTGASTDTQYF.

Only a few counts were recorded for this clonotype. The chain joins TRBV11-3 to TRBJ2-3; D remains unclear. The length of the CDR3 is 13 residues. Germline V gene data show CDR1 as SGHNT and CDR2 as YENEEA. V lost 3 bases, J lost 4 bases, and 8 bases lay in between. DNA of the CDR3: TGTGCCAGCAGCTTGACTCTCGCAGATACGCAGTATTTT. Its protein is CASSLTLADTQYF.

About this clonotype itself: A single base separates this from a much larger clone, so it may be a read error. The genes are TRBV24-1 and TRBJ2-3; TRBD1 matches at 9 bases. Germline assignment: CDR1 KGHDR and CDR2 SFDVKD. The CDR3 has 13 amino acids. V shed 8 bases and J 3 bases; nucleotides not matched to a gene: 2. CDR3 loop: CATKDRGTDTQYF. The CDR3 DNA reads TGTGCCACCAAGGACAGGGGAACAGATACGCAGTATTTT.

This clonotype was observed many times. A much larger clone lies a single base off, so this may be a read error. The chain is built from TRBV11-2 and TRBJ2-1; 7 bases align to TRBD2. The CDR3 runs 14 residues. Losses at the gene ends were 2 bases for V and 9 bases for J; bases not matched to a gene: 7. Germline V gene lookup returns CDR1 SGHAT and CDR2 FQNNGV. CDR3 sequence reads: CASSLWGGYSEQFF. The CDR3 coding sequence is TGTGCCAGCAGCTTATGGGGGGGTTATAGTGAGCAGTTCTTC.

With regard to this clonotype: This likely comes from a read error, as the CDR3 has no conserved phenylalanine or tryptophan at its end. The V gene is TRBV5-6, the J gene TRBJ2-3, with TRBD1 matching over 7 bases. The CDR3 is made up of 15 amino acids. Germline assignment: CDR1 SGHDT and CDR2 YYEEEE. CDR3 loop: CASSLGQICTDTQYL. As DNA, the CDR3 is TGTGCAAGCAGCTTGGGACAGATTTGCACAGATACGCAGTATTTG.

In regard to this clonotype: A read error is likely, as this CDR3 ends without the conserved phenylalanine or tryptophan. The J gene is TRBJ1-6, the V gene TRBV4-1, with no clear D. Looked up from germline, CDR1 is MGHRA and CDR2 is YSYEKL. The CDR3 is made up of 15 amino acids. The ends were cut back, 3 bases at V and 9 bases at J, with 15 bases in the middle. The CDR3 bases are TGCGCCAGCAGCCAGGGCCCCCGGATAGTTTCACCCCTCCACATT. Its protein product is CASSQGPRIVSPLHI.

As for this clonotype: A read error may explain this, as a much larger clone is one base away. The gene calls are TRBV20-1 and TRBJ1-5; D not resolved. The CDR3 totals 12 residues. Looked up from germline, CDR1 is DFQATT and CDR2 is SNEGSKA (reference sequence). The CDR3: CSARGEAQTQHF. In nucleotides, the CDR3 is TGCAGTGCTAGAGGGGAGGCTCAGACCCAGCATTTT.

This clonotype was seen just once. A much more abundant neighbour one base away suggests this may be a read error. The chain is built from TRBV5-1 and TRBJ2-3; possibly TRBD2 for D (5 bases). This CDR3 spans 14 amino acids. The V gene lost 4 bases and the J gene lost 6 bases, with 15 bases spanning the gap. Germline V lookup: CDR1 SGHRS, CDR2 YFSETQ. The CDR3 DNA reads TGCGCCAGCAGCAGGGAGTCCCCGTCCGATACGCAGTATTTT. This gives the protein CASSRESPSDTQYF.

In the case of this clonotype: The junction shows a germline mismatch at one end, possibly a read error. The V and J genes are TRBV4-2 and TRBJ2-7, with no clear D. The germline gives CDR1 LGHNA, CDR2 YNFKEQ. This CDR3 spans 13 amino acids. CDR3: CASSQSWVGEQYF. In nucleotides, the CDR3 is TGTGCCAGCAGCCAGTCGTGGGTGGGCGAGCAATACTTC.

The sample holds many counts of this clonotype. This CDR3 reads CASSLPRAGVGSSYNEQFF. DNA of the CDR3: TGTGCCAGCAGCTTGCCCCGAGCGGGAGTAGGGTCCTCCTACAATGAGCAGTTCTTC. This rearrangement joins TRBV5-4 to TRBJ2-1; 8 nucleotides align to TRBD2. Germline-derived CDR1 and CDR2 are SGHNT and YYREEE (reference sequence). The CDR3 extends over 19 amino acids. V gave up 1 base and J gave up 0 bases; unmatched junction bases: 12.

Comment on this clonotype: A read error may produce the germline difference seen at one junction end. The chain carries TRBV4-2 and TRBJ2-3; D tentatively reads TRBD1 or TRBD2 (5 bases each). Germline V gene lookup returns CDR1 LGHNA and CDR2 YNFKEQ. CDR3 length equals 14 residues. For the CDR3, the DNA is TGTGCCAGCAGCCAAGGAGGGACGTTAAATACGCAGTTTTTT. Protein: CASSQGGTLNTQFF.

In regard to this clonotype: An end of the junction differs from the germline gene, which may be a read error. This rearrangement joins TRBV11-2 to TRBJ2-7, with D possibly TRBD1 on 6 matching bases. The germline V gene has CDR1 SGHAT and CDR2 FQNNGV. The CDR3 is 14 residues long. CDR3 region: CPSSVPGTSNKQYF. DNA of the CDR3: TGTCCCAGTAGCGTTCCCGGGACATCCAACAAGCAGTACTTC.

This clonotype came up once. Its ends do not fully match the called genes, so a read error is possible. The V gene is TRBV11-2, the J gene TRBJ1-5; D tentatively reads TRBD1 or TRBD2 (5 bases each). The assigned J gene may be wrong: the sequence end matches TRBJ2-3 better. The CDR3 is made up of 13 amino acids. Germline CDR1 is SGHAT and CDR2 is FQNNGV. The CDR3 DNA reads TGTACCAGCAGCTTACTGGGGGATCAGCTCCAGTATTTT. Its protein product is CTSSLLGDQLQYF.

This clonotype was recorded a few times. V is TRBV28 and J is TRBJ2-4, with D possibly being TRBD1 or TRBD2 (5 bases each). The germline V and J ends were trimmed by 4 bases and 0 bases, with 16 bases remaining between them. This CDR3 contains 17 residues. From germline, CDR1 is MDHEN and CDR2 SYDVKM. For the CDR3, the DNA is TGTGCCAGCAGTTCAGAAAGACAGACTATAGCCAAAAACATTCAGTACTTC. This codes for CASSSERQTIAKNIQYF.

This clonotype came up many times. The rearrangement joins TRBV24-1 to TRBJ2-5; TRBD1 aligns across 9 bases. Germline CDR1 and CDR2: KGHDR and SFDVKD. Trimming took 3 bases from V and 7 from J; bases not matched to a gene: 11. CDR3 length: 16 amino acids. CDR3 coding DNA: TGTGCCACCAGTGATCCCGCGACAGGGGGGCCACGGACCCAGTACTTC. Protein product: CATSDPATGGPRTQYF.

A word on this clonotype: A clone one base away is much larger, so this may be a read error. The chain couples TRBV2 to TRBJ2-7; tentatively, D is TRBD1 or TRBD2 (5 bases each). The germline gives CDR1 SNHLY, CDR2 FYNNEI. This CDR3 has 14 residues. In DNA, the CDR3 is TGTGCCAGCACTTCCGGGACGGGGACCTACGAGCGGTACTTC. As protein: CASTSGTGTYERYF.

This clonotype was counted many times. CDR3 region: CASNKQGRGTEAFF. The CDR3 coding sequence is TGTGCCAGCAATAAACAGGGAAGAGGAACTGAAGCTTTCTTT. The chain combines TRBV6-1 with TRBJ1-1; tentatively, D is TRBD1 (6 bases). CDR1 is MNHNS and CDR2 is SASEGT in the germline V gene. Trimming took 7 bases from V and 5 from J, leaving 17 bases between them. The CDR3 has 14 amino acids.

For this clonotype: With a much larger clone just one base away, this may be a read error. The CDR3 here is CASSYSGKEETQYF. DNA of the CDR3: TGTGCCAGCAGTTACTCCGGAAAGGAAGAGACCCAGTACTTC. V is TRBV6-2 or TRBV6-3 and J is TRBJ2-5; D not certain. This CDR3 is 14 amino acids long. Germline V lookup: CDR1 MNHEY, CDR2 SVGEGT. The V end was cut by 0 bases, the J end by 3 bases, with 8 bases between.

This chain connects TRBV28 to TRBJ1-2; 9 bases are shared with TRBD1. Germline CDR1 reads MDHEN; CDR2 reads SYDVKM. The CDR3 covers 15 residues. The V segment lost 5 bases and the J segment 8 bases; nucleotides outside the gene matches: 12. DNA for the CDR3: TGTGCCAGCAGTAGTTTTAACGACAGGGGGACGGGCTACACCTTC. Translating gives CASSSFNDRGTGYTF.

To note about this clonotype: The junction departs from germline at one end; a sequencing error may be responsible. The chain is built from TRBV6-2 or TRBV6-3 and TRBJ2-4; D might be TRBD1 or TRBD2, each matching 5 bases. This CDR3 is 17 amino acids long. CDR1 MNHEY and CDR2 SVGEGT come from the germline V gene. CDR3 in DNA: TGTGCCAGCCGTTACAGGAACGGAGCCCTAGCCAAAAACATTCCGTACTTC. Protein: CASRYRNGALAKNIPYF.

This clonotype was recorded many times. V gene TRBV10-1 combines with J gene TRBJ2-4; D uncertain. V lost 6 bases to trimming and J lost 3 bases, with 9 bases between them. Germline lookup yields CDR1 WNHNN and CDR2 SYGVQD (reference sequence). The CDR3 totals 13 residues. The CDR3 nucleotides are TGCGCCAGCAGCGCCAGTGGCAAAAACATTCAGTACTTC. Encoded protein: CASSASGKNIQYF.